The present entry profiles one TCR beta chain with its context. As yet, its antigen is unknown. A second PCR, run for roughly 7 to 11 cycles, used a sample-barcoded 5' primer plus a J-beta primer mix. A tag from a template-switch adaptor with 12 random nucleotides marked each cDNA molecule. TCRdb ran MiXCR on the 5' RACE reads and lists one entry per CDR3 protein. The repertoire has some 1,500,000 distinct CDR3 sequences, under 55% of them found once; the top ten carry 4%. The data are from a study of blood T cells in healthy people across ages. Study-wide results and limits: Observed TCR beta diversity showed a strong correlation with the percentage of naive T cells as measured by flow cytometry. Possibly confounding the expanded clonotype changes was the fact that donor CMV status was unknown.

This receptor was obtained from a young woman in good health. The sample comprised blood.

Here the CDR3 DNA reads TGTGCCAGCACCGAGGGACTAGCGGATTCCTACGAGCAGTACTTC. Its protein product is CASTEGLADSYEQYF. This chain joins TRBV6-2 or TRBV6-3 and TRBJ2-7; 11 nucleotides agree with TRBD2. V was pared by 7 bases and J by 1 base, with 6 bases of the junction left unmatched. The CDR3 extends over 15 amino acids. Germline V gene sequence: CDR1 MNHEY, CDR2 SVGEGT.